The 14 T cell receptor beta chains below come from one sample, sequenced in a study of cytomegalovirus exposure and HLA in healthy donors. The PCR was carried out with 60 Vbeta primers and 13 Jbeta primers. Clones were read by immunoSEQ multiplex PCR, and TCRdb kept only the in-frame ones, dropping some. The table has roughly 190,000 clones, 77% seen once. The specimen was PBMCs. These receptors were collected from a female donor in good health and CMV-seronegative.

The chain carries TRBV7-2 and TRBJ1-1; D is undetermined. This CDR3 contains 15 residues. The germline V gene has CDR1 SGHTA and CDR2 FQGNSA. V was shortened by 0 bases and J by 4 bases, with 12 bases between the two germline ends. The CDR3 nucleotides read TGTGCCAGCAGCTTAGCGGGAGGGAAGGGCACTGAAGCTTTCTTT. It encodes CASSLAGGKGTEAFF. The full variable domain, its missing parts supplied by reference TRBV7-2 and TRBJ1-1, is GAGVSQSPSNKVTEKGKDVELRCDPISGHTALYWYRQSLGQGLEFLIYFQGNSAPDKSGLPSDRFSAERTGGSVSTLTIQRTQQEDSAVYLCASSLAGGKGTEAFFGQGTRLTVV.

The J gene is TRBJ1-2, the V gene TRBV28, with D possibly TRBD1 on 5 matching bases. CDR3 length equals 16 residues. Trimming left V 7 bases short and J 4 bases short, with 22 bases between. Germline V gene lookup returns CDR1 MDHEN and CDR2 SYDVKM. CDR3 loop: CASTYSGAILGYGYTF. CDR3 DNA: TGTGCCAGCACCTACTCTGGGGCAATTCTTGGCTATGGCTACACCTTC.

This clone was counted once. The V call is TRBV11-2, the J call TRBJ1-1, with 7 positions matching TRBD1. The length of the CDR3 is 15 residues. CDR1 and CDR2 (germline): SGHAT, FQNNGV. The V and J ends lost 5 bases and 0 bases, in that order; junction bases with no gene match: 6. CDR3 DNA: TGTGCCAGCAGCGTCCACAGGGGTATGAACACTGAAGCTTTCTTT. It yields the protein CASSVHRGMNTEAFF.

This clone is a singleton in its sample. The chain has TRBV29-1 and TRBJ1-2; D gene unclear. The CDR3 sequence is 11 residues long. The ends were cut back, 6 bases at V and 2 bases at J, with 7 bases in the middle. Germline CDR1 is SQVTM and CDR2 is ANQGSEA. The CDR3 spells CSVGGNYGYTF. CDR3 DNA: TGCAGCGTAGGAGGGAACTATGGCTACACCTTC.

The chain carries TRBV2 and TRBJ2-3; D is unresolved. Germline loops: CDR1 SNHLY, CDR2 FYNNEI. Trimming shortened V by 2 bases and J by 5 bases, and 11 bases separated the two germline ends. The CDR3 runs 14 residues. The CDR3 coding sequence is TGTGCCAGCAGTGAACCGGAGCAAGGAGATACGCAGTATTTT. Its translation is CASSEPEQGDTQYF.

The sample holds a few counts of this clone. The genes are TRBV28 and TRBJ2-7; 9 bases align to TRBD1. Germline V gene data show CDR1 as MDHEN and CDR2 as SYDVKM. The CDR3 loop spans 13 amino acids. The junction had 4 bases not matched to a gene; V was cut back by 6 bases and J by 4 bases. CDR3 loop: CASSRTGEYEQYF. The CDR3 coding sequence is TGTGCCAGCAGCCGGACAGGGGAGTACGAGCAGTACTTC.

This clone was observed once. The DNA of the CDR3 is TGCAGTGCTATAGCGAACACTGAAGCTTTCTTT. Translating it yields CSAIANTEAFF. This chain connects TRBV20-1 to TRBJ1-1; unclear D gene. The germline V gene has CDR1 DFQATT and CDR2 SNEGSKA (reference sequence). This CDR3 has 11 amino acids. The V gene lost 4 bases and the J gene lost 1 base, with 4 bases spanning the gap.

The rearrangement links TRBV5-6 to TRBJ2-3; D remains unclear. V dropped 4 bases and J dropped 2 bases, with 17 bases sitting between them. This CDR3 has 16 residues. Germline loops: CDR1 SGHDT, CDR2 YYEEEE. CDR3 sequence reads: CASSPPPFYDTDTQYF. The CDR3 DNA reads TGTGCCAGCAGCCCCCCCCCGTTCTACGACACAGATACGCAGTATTTT.

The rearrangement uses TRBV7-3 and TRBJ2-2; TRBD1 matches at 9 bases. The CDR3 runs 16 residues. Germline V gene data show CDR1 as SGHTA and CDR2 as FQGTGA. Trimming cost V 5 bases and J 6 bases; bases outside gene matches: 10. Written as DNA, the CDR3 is TGTGCCAGCAGCCGACCGGGACAGGGATGGGCCGGGGAGCTGTTTTTT. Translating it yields CASSRPGQGWAGELFF.

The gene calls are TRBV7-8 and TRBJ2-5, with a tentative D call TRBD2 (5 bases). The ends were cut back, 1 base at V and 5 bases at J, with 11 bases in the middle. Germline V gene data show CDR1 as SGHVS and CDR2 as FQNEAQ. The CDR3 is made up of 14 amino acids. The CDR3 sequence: CASSLEVALETQYF. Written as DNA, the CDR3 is TGTGCCAGCAGCTTAGAAGTAGCGTTGGAGACCCAGTACTTC.

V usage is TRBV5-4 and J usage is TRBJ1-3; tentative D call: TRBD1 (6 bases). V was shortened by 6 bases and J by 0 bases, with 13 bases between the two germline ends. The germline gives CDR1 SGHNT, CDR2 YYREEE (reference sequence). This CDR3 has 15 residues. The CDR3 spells CASKRDTNSGNTIYF. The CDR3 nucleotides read TGTGCCAGCAAGAGGGACACCAACTCTGGAAACACCATATATTTT.

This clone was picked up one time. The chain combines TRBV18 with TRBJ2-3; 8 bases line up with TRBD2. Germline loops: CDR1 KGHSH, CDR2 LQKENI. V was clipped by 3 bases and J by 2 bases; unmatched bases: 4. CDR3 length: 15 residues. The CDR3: CASSPGAGVTDTQYF. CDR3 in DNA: TGTGCCAGCTCACCTGGAGCGGGAGTCACAGATACGCAGTATTTT.

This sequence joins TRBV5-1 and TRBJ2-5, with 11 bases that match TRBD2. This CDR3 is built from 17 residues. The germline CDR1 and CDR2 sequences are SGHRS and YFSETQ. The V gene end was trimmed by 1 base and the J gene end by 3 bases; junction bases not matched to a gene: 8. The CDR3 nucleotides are TGCGCCAGCAGCTTGTTGGGGACTAGCGGCGGAGAAGAGACCCAGTACTTC. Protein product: CASSLLGTSGGEETQYF.

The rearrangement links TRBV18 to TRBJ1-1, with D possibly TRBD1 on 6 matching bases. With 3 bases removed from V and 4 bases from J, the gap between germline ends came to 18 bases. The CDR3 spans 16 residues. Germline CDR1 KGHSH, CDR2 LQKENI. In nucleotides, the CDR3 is TGTGCCAGCTCACCTCGGACAGCGGATAGTTTCACTGAAGCTTTCTTT. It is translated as CASSPRTADSFTEAFF.